These 31 T cell receptor beta chains were all obtained from the same sample, sequenced in a study of blood T cell repertoires in COVID-19. TCRdb's table, derived via immunoSEQ multiplex PCR, lists solely in-frame clones and lacks some. The repertoire holds around 470,000 clones, 85% to 90% seen once, with about 1% in the top ten. Sequencing used peripheral blood. The source is a man younger than 30 with COVID-19, enrolled during active disease.

The chain employs TRBV30 and TRBJ1-5, with 10 bases lining up with TRBD1. The V segment lost 2 bases and the J segment 4 bases; nucleotides outside the gene matches: 5. Germline CDR1 reads GTSNPN; CDR2 reads SVGIG (reference sequence). The CDR3 extends over 15 amino acids. For the CDR3, the DNA is TGTGCCTGGAGTTACGGGACAGGGGTGAATCAGCCCCAGCATTTT. Encoded protein: CAWSYGTGVNQPQHF.

The chain employs TRBV25-1 and TRBJ2-1; the D gene is possibly TRBD2 (5 bases). This CDR3 spans 14 amino acids. Per germline, CDR1 MGHDK and CDR2 SYGVNS. V shed 7 bases and J shed 7 bases, with 17 bases lying between them. The CDR3 nucleotides are TGTGCCAGCACATCTCTAGGATCGGGGAATGAGCAGTTCTTC. As protein: CASTSLGSGNEQFF.

This clone appeared once. The chain couples TRBV4-1 to TRBJ1-1; perhaps TRBD1 as D (5 bases). This CDR3 has 15 amino acids. CDR1 is MGHRA, CDR2 YSYEKL, per germline. Trimming pared 0 bases from V and 3 bases from J, leaving 11 bases between. The CDR3 DNA is TGCGCCAGCAGCCAAGAACCGCCAGGGTACACTGAAGCTTTCTTT. Its translation is CASSQEPPGYTEAFF.

The chain's CDR3 is CASSTLQGSSYNEQFF. In DNA, the CDR3 is TGTGCCAGCAGCACACTACAGGGGAGCTCCTACAATGAGCAGTTCTTC. The genes are TRBV5-6 and TRBJ2-1; 7 nucleotides line up with TRBD1. Trimming at V came to 4 bases and at J to 0 bases, leaving 7 bases not matched to a gene. This CDR3 region has 16 residues. The germline V gene has CDR1 SGHDT and CDR2 YYEEEE.

The chain carries TRBV5-5 and TRBJ1-6; D call uncertain. V was clipped by 4 bases and J by 3 bases, with 5 bases between them. The CDR3 length is 13 residues. The germline CDR1 and CDR2 sequences are SGHKS and YYEKEE (reference sequence). CDR3 in DNA: TGTGCCAGCAGCCGGGACTATAATTCACCCCTCCACTTT. Translated: CASSRDYNSPLHF.

This clone was seen only once. This chain uses TRBV11-2 with TRBJ2-2, with a weak D call TRBD1 (9 bases). The germline V gene has CDR1 SGHAT and CDR2 FQNNGV. The CDR3 consists of 19 residues. The V gene lost 2 bases and the J gene lost 5 bases, with 24 bases spanning the gap. CDR3 sequence (DNA): TGTGCCAGCAGCTTACTACCCCCGGGACAGGGCGGGGGGACCGGGGAGCTGTTTTTT. Residues: CASSLLPPGQGGGTGELFF.

This CDR3 reads CAWSYGVGRGGYTF. CDR3 DNA sequence: TGTGCCTGGAGCTACGGGGTTGGTAGAGGTGGCTACACCTTC. The J gene is TRBJ1-2, the V gene TRBV30, with D uncertain. Germline lookup yields CDR1 GTSNPN and CDR2 SVGIG (reference sequence). This CDR3 region has 14 residues. Deletions cut 3 bases from V and 7 bases from J, with 18 bases between.

The chain links TRBV2 to TRBJ2-2; 9 positions agree with TRBD1. The CDR3 loop spans 16 amino acids. From germline, CDR1 is SNHLY and CDR2 FYNNEI. The V segment lost 6 bases and the J segment 5 bases; nucleotides outside the gene matches: 10. The CDR3 loop is CASSAQGARETGELFF. Here the CDR3 DNA reads TGTGCCAGCAGCGCACAGGGGGCGCGAGAAACCGGGGAGCTGTTTTTT.

The genes are TRBV5-6 and TRBJ2-7; D possibly corresponds to TRBD1 (7 bases). Germline CDR1 and CDR2: SGHDT and YYEEEE. V lost 3 bases and J 4 bases, leaving 20 bases between the germline ends. This CDR3 contains 16 residues. The CDR3, as DNA: TGTGCCAGCAGCTCTACAGGGGACTTACTGTTGTACGAGCAGTACTTC. It translates to CASSSTGDLLLYEQYF.

The chain carries TRBV7-3 and TRBJ1-1, with D uncertain. V was trimmed by 3 bases and J by 3 bases, leaving 8 bases between them. The CDR3 covers 13 residues. Germline CDR1 reads SGHTA; CDR2 reads FQGTGA. The CDR3: CASSFGGDTEAFF. CDR3 bases: TGTGCCAGCAGCTTCGGCGGGGACACTGAAGCTTTCTTT.

This chain joins TRBV2 and TRBJ2-7; 9 bases match TRBD2. The CDR3 is made up of 16 amino acids. V trimming: 6 bases; J trimming: 4 bases; junction bases outside the gene matches: 13. Germline loops: CDR1 SNHLY, CDR2 FYNNEI. The CDR3 DNA follows: TGTGCCAGCAGAGATAGCGGGGGCCGCCACTTTTACGAGCAGTACTTC. As protein: CASRDSGGRHFYEQYF.

This clone was seen only a few times. J is TRBJ1-5 and V is TRBV6-1; 7 positions agree with TRBD1. The CDR3 length is 15 residues. V shed 3 bases, J shed 6 bases, and the junction held 8 bases outside the gene matches. CDR1 is MNHNS and CDR2 is SASEGT in the germline V gene. The CDR3 reads CASSDRTGDSQPQHF. The CDR3 DNA reads TGTGCCAGCAGTGACAGGACAGGCGACTCTCAGCCCCAGCATTTT.

This chain uses TRBV14 with TRBJ2-3; 8 bases are a match to TRBD2. J gave up 6 bases and V 4 bases, and 0 bases lay outside the gene matches. The CDR3 runs 12 residues. The germline V gene encodes CDR1 SGHDN and CDR2 FVKESK. This CDR3 is CASSPGGDTQYF. CDR3 sequence (DNA): TGTGCCAGCAGCCCGGGGGGGGATACGCAGTATTTT. The variable domain in full, completed from reference TRBV14 and TRBJ2-3, reads EAGVTQFPSHSVIEKGQTVTLRCDPISGHDNLYWYRRVMGKEIKFLLHFVKESKQDESGMPNNRFLAERTGGTYSTLKVQPAELEDSGVYFCASSPGGDTQYFGPGTRLTVL.

V usage is TRBV6-5 and J usage is TRBJ1-5; possible D gene TRBD1, 6 bases. Germline V CDR1 and CDR2: MNHEY, SVGAGI. The CDR3 spans 14 residues. V lost 5 bases and J lost 4, with 12 bases in between. The CDR3 reads CASSPGQFNQPQHF. CDR3 DNA: TGTGCCAGCAGTCCCGGACAGTTTAATCAGCCCCAGCATTTT.

The chain couples TRBV12-3 or TRBV12-4 to TRBJ2-3, with 7 positions matching TRBD2. Trimming at V came to 5 bases and at J to 4 bases, leaving 3 bases not matched to a gene. The CDR3 contains 13 residues. The CDR3 sequence is CASSSGEPDTQYF. CDR3 DNA sequence: TGTGCCAGCAGTAGCGGGGAACCAGATACGCAGTATTTT.

The chain recombines TRBV12-3 or TRBV12-4 with TRBJ2-5, with a weak D call TRBD2 (6 bases). This CDR3 contains 13 residues. V was shortened by 1 base and J by 4 bases, with 7 bases between the two germline ends. The DNA of the CDR3 is TGTGCCAGCAGTTTAGGGGAGGTAGAGACCCAGTACTTC. It encodes CASSLGEVETQYF.

The chain is built from TRBV11-3 and TRBJ2-7; TRBD1 matches at 9 bases. The junction had 3 bases not matched to a gene; V was cut back by 5 bases and J by 1 base. CDR1 and CDR2 from the germline V gene are SGHNT and YENEEA. The CDR3 sequence is 14 residues long. The chain's CDR3 is CASSPDRGSYEQYF. CDR3 sequence (DNA): TGTGCCAGCAGCCCGGACAGGGGTTCCTACGAGCAGTACTTC.

V gene TRBV7-8 combines with J gene TRBJ1-2; 9 bases match TRBD1. The CDR3 extends over 14 amino acids. From germline, CDR1 is SGHVS and CDR2 FQNEAQ. With V trimmed by 0 bases and J by 4 bases, 0 bases remained unmatched. The CDR3 coding sequence is TGTGCCAGCAGCTTAGCGGGACAGGGCTATGGCTACACCTTC. This encodes CASSLAGQGYGYTF.

The V call is TRBV29-1, the J call TRBJ1-1; tentative D call: TRBD1 (6 bases). V was clipped by 4 bases and J by 3 bases, with 12 bases between them. Germline V lookup: CDR1 SQVTM, CDR2 ANQGSEA. This CDR3 has 13 residues. The CDR3 coding sequence is TGCAGCGTTGGGGCACCAGGGGACACTGAAGCTTTCTTT. This gives the protein CSVGAPGDTEAFF.

This chain uses TRBV10-3 with TRBJ2-1, with TRBD1 matching 8 bases. Germline CDR1 is ENHRY and CDR2 is SYGVKD. This CDR3 is built from 14 residues. Germline trimming cut 5 bases from V and 4 bases from J; bases unmatched to any gene: 4. The CDR3 spells CAISRTGTYNEQFF. Here the CDR3 DNA reads TGTGCCATCAGTAGGACAGGGACATACAATGAGCAGTTCTTC.

The V gene is TRBV25-1, the J gene TRBJ1-1; D unresolved. The CDR3 loop spans 16 amino acids. With 0 bases removed from V and 3 bases from J, the gap between germline ends came to 14 bases. Per the germline V gene, CDR1 is MGHDK and CDR2 is SYGVNS. The CDR3 region is CASSEYQEGGDTEAFF. The CDR3 region has the DNA TGTGCCAGCAGTGAATATCAGGAGGGCGGGGACACTGAAGCTTTCTTT.

CDR3 bases: TGCGCCAGCAGGAACCAAGGGACTAGTTCCCACGAGCAGTACTTC. Its translation: CASRNQGTSSHEQYF. V and J are TRBV5-1 and TRBJ2-7; 8 nucleotides agree with TRBD2. V lost 5 bases to trimming and J lost 5 bases; unmatched junction nucleotides: 12. The CDR3 contains 15 residues. CDR1 and CDR2 (germline): SGHRS, YFSETQ.

V and J are TRBV7-9 and TRBJ2-7; maybe TRBD2 (6 bases). V lost 6 bases, J lost 6 bases, and 12 bases lay in between. Germline loops: CDR1 SEHNR, CDR2 FQNEAQ (reference sequence). This CDR3 region has 12 residues. As DNA, the CDR3 is TGTGCCAGCAGTTACCTAGCGATCGAGCAGTACTTC. It translates to CASSYLAIEQYF.

This chain joins TRBV2 and TRBJ2-7; D is ambiguous. The CDR3 is 13 residues long. Germline CDR1 and CDR2: SNHLY and FYNNEI. With 1 base removed from V and 2 bases from J, the gap between germline ends came to 6 bases. The DNA for the CDR3 is TGTGCCAGCAGTGAAGACTATACCTACGAGCAGTACTTC. Translation: CASSEDYTYEQYF. The variable domain in full, completed from reference TRBV2 and TRBJ2-7, reads EPEVTQTPSHQVTQMGQEVILRCVPISNHLYFYWYRQILGQKVEFLVSFYNNEISEKSEIFDDQFSVERPDGSNFTLKIRSTKLEDSAMYFCASSEDYTYEQYFGPGTRLTVT.

The chain uses TRBV19 and TRBJ2-5, with a possible D match to TRBD1 (5 bases). The CDR3 spans 15 residues. Germline-derived CDR1 and CDR2 are LNHDA and SQIVND (reference sequence). V lost 4 bases, J lost 2 bases, and 14 bases lay in between. CDR3 amino acids: CASSSSAGQQETQYF. In DNA form, the CDR3 reads TGTGCCAGTAGTAGTTCGGCAGGACAACAAGAGACCCAGTACTTC.

CDR3 region: CASSLGGTSGYEQYF. Here the CDR3 DNA reads TGTGCCAGCAGCTTAGGGGGGACTAGCGGCTACGAGCAGTACTTC. The V gene is TRBV11-3, the J gene TRBJ2-7; 11 nucleotides align to TRBD2. This CDR3 is 15 amino acids long. CDR1 and CDR2 (germline): SGHNT, YENEEA. V shed 1 base, J shed 3 bases, and the junction held 2 bases outside the gene matches. Based on the CDR3 plus reference TRBV11-3 and TRBJ2-7, the full variable domain is EAGVVQSPRYKIIEKKQPVAFWCNPISGHNTLYWYLQNLGQGPELLIRYENEEAVDDSQLPKDRFSAERLKGVDSTLKIQPAELGDSAVYLCASSLGGTSGYEQYFGPGTRLTVT.

The V call is TRBV11-2, the J call TRBJ2-5; 10 bases match TRBD2. The V and J ends lost 1 base and 5 bases, in that order; junction bases with no gene match: 4. CDR1 SGHAT and CDR2 FQNNGV come from the germline V gene. The CDR3 spans 15 residues. The CDR3 region is CASSLGGAGGETQYF. CDR3 coding DNA: TGTGCCAGCAGCTTAGGCGGAGCGGGAGGGGAGACCCAGTACTTC.

The chain recombines TRBV5-1 with TRBJ1-6, with 9 positions matching TRBD1. J gave up 9 bases and V 4 bases, and 5 bases lay outside the gene matches. The CDR3 is 14 residues long. Germline-derived CDR1 and CDR2 are SGHRS and YFSETQ. CDR3 nucleotide sequence: TGCGCCAGCAGCCCTCCGGACAGGGGTTCACCCCTCCACTTT. Residues: CASSPPDRGSPLHF.

The chain employs TRBV7-9 and TRBJ2-7; possible D gene TRBD1, 5 bases. The CDR3 totals 13 residues. The germline V gene has CDR1 SEHNR and CDR2 FQNEAQ (reference sequence). V lost 1 base and J lost 6, with 10 bases in between. DNA for the CDR3: TGTGCCAGCAGCTTAGGGACACCTGGCGAGCAGTACTTC. Amino acid sequence: CASSLGTPGEQYF.

The rearrangement joins TRBV5-4 to TRBJ1-3; D call uncertain. Germline CDR1 and CDR2: SGHNT and YYREEE (reference sequence). This CDR3 region has 15 residues. The V and J ends lost 4 bases and 4 bases respectively, with 15 bases between them. This chain's CDR3 is CASSPAVSGGNTIYF. The CDR3 DNA reads TGTGCCAGCAGCCCGGCAGTTTCGGGGGGAAACACCATATATTTT.

This chain connects TRBV5-1 to TRBJ1-2; the match to TRBD1 covers 8 bases. J gave up 5 bases and V 3 bases, and 9 bases lay outside the gene matches. The CDR3 contains 15 residues. Germline V lookup: CDR1 SGHRS, CDR2 YFSETQ. CDR3 residues: CASSYGQGSTYGYTF. CDR3 in DNA: TGCGCCAGCAGCTACGGACAGGGTAGTACTTATGGCTACACCTTC.